The 27 T cell receptor beta chains in this list originate from one sample, sequenced in a study of blood T cell repertoires in COVID-19. Sequenced by immunoSEQ multiplex PCR; TCRdb stores in-frame clones only, minus some. The table records around 270,000 clones, less than 90% of them present only once. The specimen sequenced was peripheral blood. The source is a man aged 55-75 years who had recovered from COVID-19.

The rearrangement uses TRBV19 and TRBJ1-6; D not resolved. V was shortened by 5 bases and J by 0 bases, with 14 bases between the two germline ends. CDR1 is LNHDA and CDR2 is SQIVND in the germline V gene (reference sequence). The CDR3 is 17 residues long. CDR3 DNA sequence: TGTGCCAGTAGTCCGACTCAAGCGAGCTCCTATAATTCACCCCTCCACTTT. Translated, it gives CASSPTQASSYNSPLHF.

The V call is TRBV19, the J call TRBJ2-1, with 13 bases that match TRBD2. Per the germline V gene, CDR1 is LNHDA and CDR2 is SQIVND (reference sequence). This CDR3 has 18 residues. The ends lost 5 bases at V and 0 bases at J; junction bases unmatched: 7. DNA for the CDR3: TGTGCCAGTAGTTCACTAGCGGGGGGGCTATTCTCCTACAATGAGCAGTTCTTC. Its translation is CASSSLAGGLFSYNEQFF. Together with reference TRBV19 and TRBJ2-1, the CDR3 gives the full variable domain: DGGITQSPKYLFRKEGQNVTLSCEQNLNHDAMYWYRQDPGQGLRLIYYSQIVNDFQKGDIAEGYSVSREKKESFPLTVTSAQKNPTAFYLCASSSLAGGLFSYNEQFFGPGTRLTVL.

The chain links TRBV7-9 to TRBJ2-2, with D maybe TRBD2 (6 bases). This CDR3 is built from 15 residues. Per germline, CDR1 SEHNR and CDR2 FQNEAQ (reference sequence). Trimming took 5 bases from V and 4 from J, leaving 14 bases between them. CDR3 sequence: CASSQSSVGTGELFF. DNA for the CDR3: TGTGCCAGCAGCCAATCTAGCGTGGGCACCGGGGAGCTGTTTTTT.

The chain is built from TRBV9 and TRBJ1-6; perhaps TRBD1 as D (5 bases). This CDR3 is built from 15 residues. The V gene's germline CDR1 is SGDLS and CDR2 YYNGEE. Trimming shortened V by 5 bases and J by 6 bases, and 15 bases separated the two germline ends. The CDR3 protein is CASSLQTGFNSPLHF. For the CDR3, the DNA is TGTGCCAGCAGTCTTCAAACAGGTTTTAATTCACCCCTCCACTTT.

The rearrangement uses TRBV30 and TRBJ1-4; 10 nucleotides line up with TRBD1. This CDR3 has 16 amino acids. Germline loops: CDR1 GTSNPN, CDR2 SVGIG (reference sequence). Unmatched junction bases numbered 10, after V lost 1 base and J lost 8 bases. This CDR3 reads CAWSDLGTGVEEKLFF. CDR3 bases: TGTGCCTGGAGTGACTTAGGGACAGGGGTAGAGGAAAAACTGTTTTTT.

This sequence joins TRBV6-5 and TRBJ2-7; 13 nucleotides match TRBD2. J gave up 5 bases and V 6 bases, and 7 bases lay outside the gene matches. The germline V gene has CDR1 MNHEY and CDR2 SVGAGI. CDR3 length equals 15 residues. The CDR3 nucleotides are TGTGCCAGCAGCTCGCGGACTAGCGGGGGCAACGAGCAGTACTTC. The encoded protein is CASSSRTSGGNEQYF.

The gene calls are TRBV9 and TRBJ1-1; 7 bases agree with TRBD1. The J segment lost 4 bases and the V segment lost 4 bases, leaving 7 bases of the junction unmatched. Per germline, CDR1 SGDLS and CDR2 YYNGEE. CDR3 length equals 14 residues. The CDR3 is CASSPRQGPTEAFF. The CDR3 DNA reads TGTGCCAGCAGCCCGCGACAGGGCCCCACTGAAGCTTTCTTT.

The chain links TRBV27 to TRBJ1-5; D uncertain. The CDR3 length is 15 residues. Trimming stripped 6 bases from V and 7 bases from J, with 19 bases between. CDR1 MNHEY and CDR2 SMNVEV come from the germline V gene (reference sequence). The CDR3, as DNA: TGTGCCAGCAGATGGGGTCGGGGTTCTAACCAGCCCCAGCATTTT. It yields the protein CASRWGRGSNQPQHF.

The chain links TRBV11-2 to TRBJ2-1, with D possibly being TRBD2 (6 bases). V lost 11 bases and J lost 0, with 14 bases in between. Germline V gene sequence: CDR1 SGHAT, CDR2 FQNNGV. The CDR3 is made up of 14 amino acids. The CDR3: CAGSGGASYNEQFF. CDR3 DNA: TGTGCCGGCTCTGGCGGGGCCTCCTACAATGAGCAGTTCTTC.

This clone has ten or more counts. The chain uses TRBV11-2 and TRBJ2-7; a weak D match, TRBD2 (6 bases). CDR1 is SGHAT, CDR2 FQNNGV, per germline. The CDR3 contains 14 residues. Trimming left V 1 base short and J 2 bases short, with 9 bases between. The CDR3 nucleotides read TGTGCCAGCAGCTTAGCGGGGGAAACCTACGAGCAGTACTTC. Protein sequence: CASSLAGETYEQYF.

The chain has TRBV27 and TRBJ2-7, with D unclear. V was cut by 1 base and J by 6 bases, with 13 bases left in between. Per the germline V gene, CDR1 is MNHEY and CDR2 is SMNVEV (reference sequence). This CDR3 comprises 14 residues. CDR3: CASSLLGRSTEQYF. Here the CDR3 DNA reads TGTGCCAGCAGTTTATTGGGCAGATCCACCGAGCAGTACTTC.

This chain links TRBV15 with TRBJ1-5; 10 positions agree with TRBD1. Germline V gene sequence: CDR1 LNHNV, CDR2 YYDKDF (reference sequence). The CDR3 totals 16 residues. Losses at the gene ends were 1 base for V and 6 bases for J; bases not matched to a gene: 6. CDR3 region: CATSRAGQGSGQPQHF. CDR3 coding DNA: TGTGCCACCAGCAGAGCGGGACAGGGGTCCGGTCAGCCCCAGCATTTT.

V usage is TRBV6-5 and J usage is TRBJ2-2; D perhaps matches TRBD1 (5 bases). V dropped 7 bases and J dropped 0 bases, with 12 bases sitting between them. Germline values: CDR1 MNHEY, CDR2 SVGAGI. The CDR3 runs to 15 residues. CDR3 loop: CASTKQETNTGELFF. The CDR3 DNA is TGTGCCAGCACCAAACAGGAAACGAACACCGGGGAGCTGTTTTTT.

The chain has TRBV4-1 and TRBJ2-5, with D maybe TRBD1 (7 bases). CDR3 size: 14 residues. Germline V CDR1 and CDR2: MGHRA, YSYEKL. Trimming cost V 6 bases and J 5 bases, with 16 bases left between them. CDR3 region: CASSDQGGLETQYF. The DNA for the CDR3 is TGCGCCAGCAGTGATCAGGGGGGTCTCGAGACCCAGTACTTC.

This clone was seen only once. This CDR3 is CASSPTGTSLPDTQYF. The CDR3 DNA follows: TGTGCCAGCTCGCCAACCGGGACTAGCCTCCCAGATACGCAGTATTTT. V and J are TRBV18 and TRBJ2-3; 9 nucleotides agree with TRBD2. J lost 4 bases, V lost 6 bases, and 11 bases had no gene match. Looked up from germline, CDR1 is KGHSH and CDR2 is LQKENI. CDR3 length: 16 residues. Drawing the rest from reference TRBV18 and TRBJ2-3, the complete variable domain is NAGVMQNPRHLVRRRGQEARLRCSPMKGHSHVYWYRQLPEEGLKFMVYLQKENIIDESGMPKERFSAEFPKEGPSILRIQQVVRGDSAAYFCASSPTGTSLPDTQYFGPGTRLTVL.

J is TRBJ2-5 and V is TRBV5-6; 8 bases line up with TRBD1. CDR1 and CDR2 (germline): SGHDT, YYEEEE. This CDR3 comprises 17 residues. V gave up 0 bases and J gave up 7 bases; unmatched junction bases: 14. CDR3 in amino acids: CASSLGDRLAPKGTQYF. The CDR3 nucleotides read TGTGCCAGCAGCTTGGGGGACAGGTTAGCCCCGAAAGGGACCCAGTACTTC.

The chain employs TRBV28 and TRBJ1-2; D is undetermined. There are 13 residues in the CDR3. Germline CDR1 MDHEN, CDR2 SYDVKM. V was clipped by 7 bases and J by 4 bases, with 13 bases between them. CDR3 loop: CASNRQASYGYTF. The CDR3 nucleotides are TGTGCCAGCAATCGTCAGGCGAGCTATGGCTACACCTTC.

J is TRBJ1-3 and V is TRBV5-1; D gene ambiguous. V was shortened by 0 bases and J by 0 bases, with 7 bases between the two germline ends. The CDR3 length is 15 residues. Per the germline V gene, CDR1 is SGHRS and CDR2 is YFSETQ. DNA of the CDR3: TGCGCCAGCAGCTTGGACACAACCTCTGGAAACACCATATATTTT. Residues: CASSLDTTSGNTIYF.

V is TRBV11-3 and J is TRBJ2-3; 12 bases are a match to TRBD2. The CDR3 is 16 amino acids. Germline V CDR1 and CDR2: SGHNT, YENEEA. V lost 3 bases, J lost 0 bases, and 1 base stayed unmatched. As DNA, the CDR3 is TGTGCCAGCAGCTTCCTAGCGGGGGGGAGCACAGATACGCAGTATTTT. Translation: CASSFLAGGSTDTQYF.

In its sample, this clone was seen many times. V and J are TRBV19 and TRBJ2-2, with 10 bases fitting TRBD1. The CDR3 covers 14 residues. Germline V gene sequence: CDR1 LNHDA, CDR2 SQIVND (reference sequence). The trim removed 9 bases at V and 4 bases at J, leaving 5 bases unmatched. CDR3 sequence: CARRTGGGTGELFF. For the CDR3, the DNA is TGTGCCAGGAGGACAGGGGGAGGCACCGGGGAGCTGTTTTTT.

The J gene is TRBJ2-3, the V gene TRBV7-3, with 9 bases lining up with TRBD2. V dropped 5 bases and J dropped 4; count of bases not matched to a gene: 10. The V gene's germline CDR1 is SGHTA and CDR2 FQGTGA. CDR3 size: 16 residues. CDR3 amino acids: CASSPRGGGVADTQYF. The DNA for the CDR3 is TGTGCCAGCAGCCCAAGGGGCGGGGGGGTCGCAGATACGCAGTATTTT.

This chain connects TRBV27 to TRBJ2-1; 8 bases line up with TRBD2. The CDR3 length is 15 residues. Germline-derived CDR1 and CDR2 are MNHEY and SMNVEV (reference sequence). J was trimmed by 4 bases and V by 2 bases; bases with no gene match: 4. CDR3 residues: CASSLKRGPYNEQFF. CDR3 sequence (DNA): TGTGCCAGCAGTTTAAAGCGGGGGCCTTACAATGAGCAGTTCTTC.

V and J are TRBV11-2 and TRBJ1-2; 8 nucleotides agree with TRBD1. CDR3 length equals 12 residues. Germline V gene lookup returns CDR1 SGHAT and CDR2 FQNNGV. The trim removed 5 bases at V and 5 bases at J, leaving 1 base unmatched. CDR3 nucleotides: TGTGCCAGCAGCCAGGGGGCGTATGGCTACACCTTC. Its translation: CASSQGAYGYTF.

The rearrangement links TRBV6-2 or TRBV6-3 to TRBJ2-7, with a weak D call TRBD1 (6 bases). The CDR3 spans 16 residues. V lost 2 bases, J lost 5 bases, and 19 bases lay in between. Per germline, CDR1 MNHEY and CDR2 SVGEGT. The CDR3 reads CASSYPPLQGRDEQYF. CDR3 nucleotide sequence: TGTGCCAGCAGTTACCCCCCTTTGCAGGGGAGAGACGAGCAGTACTTC.

The chain employs TRBV4-2 and TRBJ2-3; 10 nucleotides line up with TRBD2. Germline CDR1 and CDR2: LGHNA and YNFKEQ. The CDR3 is 15 residues long. V lost 6 bases and J lost 1; bases outside the gene matches: 4. CDR3 residues: CASRIAGGRTDTQYF. The CDR3 DNA reads as TGTGCCAGCAGAATAGCGGGGGGACGCACAGATACGCAGTATTTT.

The V gene is TRBV9, the J gene TRBJ1-3; 9 bases are a match to TRBD1. The junction had 7 bases not matched to a gene; V was cut back by 0 bases and J by 3 bases. The CDR3 has 17 residues. Germline CDR1 reads SGDLS; CDR2 reads YYNGEE. DNA of the CDR3: TGTGCCAGCAGCGTAGCGGGGGACAGGGCCGTTGGAAACACCATATATTTT. This sequence encodes CASSVAGDRAVGNTIYF.

This chain uses TRBV19 with TRBJ1-1; no reliable D call. This CDR3 comprises 15 residues. Trimming pared 1 base from V and 3 bases from J, leaving 12 bases between. Germline loops: CDR1 LNHDA, CDR2 SQIVND (reference sequence). This CDR3 reads CASSIGRQADTEAFF. The CDR3 DNA is TGTGCCAGTAGTATAGGAAGGCAGGCCGACACTGAAGCTTTCTTT. Variable domain in full (rest from reference TRBV19 and TRBJ1-1): DGGITQSPKYLFRKEGQNVTLSCEQNLNHDAMYWYRQDPGQGLRLIYYSQIVNDFQKGDIAEGYSVSREKKESFPLTVTSAQKNPTAFYLCASSIGRQADTEAFFGQGTRLTVV.